This is a list of T cell receptor beta chains from one sample in a study of CD8 T cells in ankylosing spondylitis. One entry per CDR3 protein, called by TCRdb with MiXCR from the 5' RACE reads. The sample lists 150,000 or so distinct CDR3 sequences, approximately 32% occurring once. The material sequenced was synovial fluid, either unsorted or a sorted T cell fraction (not recorded which). The receptors were gathered from a male donor with ankylosing spondylitis. Each CDR3 is given with its conserved first and last residue. Part of the rows lack a size; the others show once, few, many or a class for expanded clones.

cdr3_aa: CASSKNQGARGNEQFF
clone_size: .
j_call: TRBJ2-1
v_call: TRBV5-1
cdr3_length: 16

cdr3_aa: CSATQHAGGGTGELFF
clone_size: .
j_call: TRBJ2-2
v_call: TRBV20-1
cdr3_length: 16

cdr3_aa: CASSVSESGETQYF
clone_size: once
j_call: TRBJ2-5
v_call: TRBV13
cdr3_length: 14

cdr3_aa: CSAPGPSYEQYF
clone_size: .
j_call: TRBJ2-7
v_call: TRBV20-1
cdr3_length: 12

cdr3_aa: CATSDPGQIAGELFF
clone_size: .
j_call: TRBJ2-2
v_call: TRBV24-1
cdr3_length: 15

cdr3_aa: CSVQRTGQGDYEQYF
clone_size: many
j_call: TRBJ2-7
v_call: TRBV29-1
cdr3_length: 15

cdr3_aa: CASSVADRGISEQFF
clone_size: many
j_call: TRBJ2-1
v_call: TRBV9
cdr3_length: 15

cdr3_aa: CASSLKGLAGERNEQFF
clone_size: .
j_call: TRBJ2-1
v_call: TRBV7-6
cdr3_length: 17

cdr3_aa: CASSVGWKSSYNSPLHF
clone_size: .
j_call: TRBJ1-6
v_call: TRBV9
cdr3_length: 17

cdr3_aa: CSARQDFSYEQYF
clone_size: .
j_call: TRBJ2-7
v_call: TRBV20-1
cdr3_length: 13

cdr3_aa: CSARGGGSPLHF
clone_size: .
j_call: TRBJ1-6
v_call: TRBV20-1
cdr3_length: 12

cdr3_aa: CASSLVGSATLSYNEQFF
clone_size: .
j_call: TRBJ2-1
v_call: TRBV28
cdr3_length: 18

cdr3_aa: CASSSRDNSPLHF
clone_size: .
j_call: TRBJ1-6
v_call: TRBV12-3/TRBV12-4
cdr3_length: 13

cdr3_aa: CSASTGNYGYTF
clone_size: .
j_call: TRBJ1-2
v_call: TRBV20-1
cdr3_length: 12

cdr3_aa: CAISESGQASSAFF
clone_size: few
j_call: TRBJ1-1
v_call: TRBV10-3
cdr3_length: 14

cdr3_aa: CASSYVPGLVTNEQFF
clone_size: .
j_call: TRBJ2-1
v_call: TRBV2
cdr3_length: 16

cdr3_aa: CSADLAYEQYF
clone_size: .
j_call: TRBJ2-7
v_call: TRBV20-1
cdr3_length: 11

cdr3_aa: CASSLRGRGEAEAFF
clone_size: few
j_call: TRBJ1-1
v_call: TRBV11-2
cdr3_length: 15

cdr3_aa: CASSSRTSGSHEQYF
clone_size: few
j_call: TRBJ2-7
v_call: TRBV7-2
cdr3_length: 15

cdr3_aa: CASSSFYQETQYF
clone_size: .
j_call: TRBJ2-5
v_call: TRBV27
cdr3_length: 13

cdr3_aa: CASSLGQTQYNEQFF
clone_size: .
j_call: TRBJ2-1
v_call: TRBV2
cdr3_length: 15

cdr3_aa: CASTGTPVGAGTEAFF
clone_size: few
j_call: TRBJ1-1
v_call: TRBV5-1
cdr3_length: 16

cdr3_aa: CAWSTTDTQYF
clone_size: .
j_call: TRBJ2-3
v_call: TRBV30
cdr3_length: 11

cdr3_aa: CATSRAKTYEQYF
clone_size: few
j_call: TRBJ2-7
v_call: TRBV15
cdr3_length: 13

cdr3_aa: CASSQEADRGRRGQFF
clone_size: .
j_call: TRBJ2-1
v_call: TRBV3-1
cdr3_length: 16

cdr3_aa: CSARFRQQFEAFF
clone_size: .
j_call: TRBJ1-1
v_call: TRBV20-1
cdr3_length: 13

cdr3_aa: CSVSKGENTEAFF
clone_size: .
j_call: TRBJ1-1
v_call: TRBV29-1
cdr3_length: 13

cdr3_aa: CASSLADRYEQYF
clone_size: .
j_call: TRBJ2-7
v_call: TRBV7-6
cdr3_length: 13

cdr3_aa: CASSLVGGQDEAFF
clone_size: .
j_call: TRBJ1-1
v_call: TRBV7-2
cdr3_length: 14

cdr3_aa: CASSPWTSGRAYNEQFF
clone_size: many
j_call: TRBJ2-1
v_call: TRBV9
cdr3_length: 17

cdr3_aa: CASSLVPYTSLYTGELFF
clone_size: .
j_call: TRBJ2-2
v_call: TRBV11-2
cdr3_length: 18

cdr3_aa: CASTLRMNTEAFF
clone_size: .
j_call: TRBJ1-1
v_call: TRBV12-3/TRBV12-4
cdr3_length: 13

cdr3_aa: CATSRGGVAEQFF
clone_size: .
j_call: TRBJ2-1
v_call: TRBV15
cdr3_length: 13

cdr3_aa: CASSLSLAYNEQFF
clone_size: .
j_call: TRBJ2-1
v_call: TRBV11-2
cdr3_length: 14